This T cell receptor beta chain was profiled in a study of CD4 T cells in relation to SARS-CoV-2 and coronaviruses. Study-wide context: Crossreactive spike epitopes shared across donors were mapped to their HLA restriction.

TCRdb keeps only in-frame clones here, not all; method: immunoSEQ multiplex PCR. This sample has 20,000 to 25,000 clones, with about three quarters found just once. General study findings and limits: Compared with monoreactive clones, crossreactive clones showed significantly weaker SARS-CoV-2 expansion.

A remark on this clone: Its antigen remains unidentified.

CD4+ T cells from unexposed donors were obtained before the COVID-19 pandemic (2011-2018). Isolation of CD4+ T cells took place after nine to ten days in culture. Testing used SARS-CoV-2 S/N and four cold-coronavirus spikes on unexposed-donor CD4+ T cells, cells permitting. Per the germline V gene, CDR1 is KGHDR and CDR2 is SFDVKD. With 2 bases removed from V and 3 bases from J, the gap between germline ends came to 13 bases. This CDR3 region has 16 residues. The chain recombines TRBV24-1 with TRBJ2-1, with D perhaps TRBD2 (7 bases). The TCR sequence derives from a human donor in good health. The sequenced sample consisted of CD4+ T cells from PBMCs, cultured in vitro. The CDR3 region is CATSDWGASGYNEQFF. Written as DNA, the CDR3 is TGTGCCACCAGTGATTGGGGGGCTAGCGGCTACAATGAGCAGTTCTTC.